Below are 25 T cell receptor beta chains sequenced from a single sample in a study of chemoradiotherapy in HPV16-positive cancers. Using immunoSEQ multiplex PCR, the repertoire was profiled, and TCRdb retains in-frame clones only, with some absent. The sample lists about 21,000 clones; around 87% were seen once. The sample in question was blood, obtained from a patient who underwent chemoradiotherapy. Receptors were obtained from a human donor with HPV-associated anogenital cancer.

This chain links TRBV7-3 with TRBJ2-6; 10 bases are a match to TRBD1. The CDR3 covers 18 residues. V dropped 0 bases and J dropped 3; count of bases not matched to a gene: 5. Per the germline V gene, CDR1 is SGHTA and CDR2 is FQGTGA. In nucleotides, the CDR3 is TGTGCCAGCAGCTTAACTGGGACAGGGGTCCGTGGGGCCAACGTCCTGACTTTC. Its protein is CASSLTGTGVRGANVLTF.

V usage is TRBV6-6 and J usage is TRBJ1-1; 8 nucleotides align to TRBD1. The CDR3 extends over 15 amino acids. The V segment lost 2 bases and the J segment 5 bases; nucleotides outside the gene matches: 7. Per germline, CDR1 MNHNY and CDR2 SVGAGI (reference sequence). CDR3 protein: CASSYRSGGYTEAFF. The CDR3 region has the DNA TGTGCCAGCAGTTACAGGTCAGGGGGCTATACTGAAGCTTTCTTT.

The chain links TRBV29-1 to TRBJ1-1; TRBD1 might be the D (5 bases). The V gene lost 4 bases and the J gene lost 4 bases, with 13 bases spanning the gap. The CDR3 is made up of 13 amino acids. CDR1 is SQVTM and CDR2 is ANQGSEA in the germline V gene. The CDR3 DNA is TGCAGCGTTGGACAGTTCTCGGGCACTGAAGCTTTCTTT. This codes for CSVGQFSGTEAFF.

The chain uses TRBV28 and TRBJ2-7; TRBD2 aligns across 10 bases. V was clipped by 2 bases and J by 7 bases; unmatched bases: 5. This CDR3 has 14 residues. Germline CDR1 MDHEN, CDR2 SYDVKM. CDR3 coding DNA: TGTGCCAGCAGTTTAGAAGCGGGAGGGCGAGAGCAGTACTTC. This sequence encodes CASSLEAGGREQYF. The variable domain in full, completed from reference TRBV28 and TRBJ2-7, reads DVKVTQSSRYLVKRTGEKVFLECVQDMDHENMFWYRQDPGLGLRLIYFSYDVKMKEKGDIPEGYSVSREKKERFSLILESASTNQTSMYLCASSLEAGGREQYFGPGTRLTVT.

The rearrangement uses TRBV29-1 and TRBJ1-2; D possibly corresponds to TRBD1 (6 bases). Germline V gene sequence: CDR1 SQVTM, CDR2 ANQGSEA. This CDR3 contains 14 residues. Trimming removed 3 bases at V and 10 bases at J, with 21 bases between. As DNA, the CDR3 is TGCAGCGTTGAGGGGGGCGAACAACTATATACCTACACCTTC. It translates to CSVEGGEQLYTYTF.

This chain connects TRBV19 to TRBJ2-6, with 7 bases that match TRBD1. CDR1 is LNHDA, CDR2 SQIVND, per germline (reference sequence). The CDR3 totals 15 residues. V dropped 9 bases and J dropped 2; count of bases not matched to a gene: 7. In DNA, the CDR3 is TGTGCCAGCGAACAGGGGTCCACTGGGGCCAACGTCCTGACTTTC. Residues: CASEQGSTGANVLTF. The complete variable domain, with remaining parts taken from reference TRBV19 and TRBJ2-6, reads DGGITQSPKYLFRKEGQNVTLSCEQNLNHDAMYWYRQDPGQGLRLIYYSQIVNDFQKGDIAEGYSVSREKKESFPLTVTSAQKNPTAFYLCASEQGSTGANVLTFGAGSRLTVL.

The J gene is TRBJ2-4, the V gene TRBV5-4; possible D gene TRBD2, 6 bases. The CDR3 runs 16 residues. Deletions cut 4 bases from V and 0 bases from J, with 14 bases between. The V gene's germline CDR1 is SGHNT and CDR2 YYREEE (reference sequence). CDR3 nucleotide sequence: TGTGCCAGCAGCGAGGGACTTCGTTTAGCCAAAAACATTCAGTACTTC. Translation: CASSEGLRLAKNIQYF.

The chain uses TRBV18 and TRBJ1-4; D remains unclear. The germline V gene encodes CDR1 KGHSH and CDR2 LQKENI. Trimming left V 4 bases short and J 0 bases short, with 3 bases between. The CDR3 totals 13 residues. CDR3 DNA: TGTGCCAGCTCACTCGCAACTAATGAAAAACTGTTTTTT. Protein sequence: CASSLATNEKLFF. The full variable domain, completed using reference TRBV18 and TRBJ1-4, is NAGVMQNPRHLVRRRGQEARLRCSPMKGHSHVYWYRQLPEEGLKFMVYLQKENIIDESGMPKERFSAEFPKEGPSILRIQQVVRGDSAAYFCASSLATNEKLFFGSGTQLSVL.

This rearrangement joins TRBV20-1 to TRBJ2-1, with unresolved D. The germline gives CDR1 DFQATT, CDR2 SNEGSKA (reference sequence). The CDR3 totals 11 residues. Trimming left V 3 bases short and J 8 bases short, with 8 bases between. This chain's CDR3 is CSASYGDEQFF. CDR3 sequence (DNA): TGCAGTGCTAGTTACGGAGATGAGCAGTTCTTC.

This sequence joins TRBV5-6 and TRBJ2-7, with a weak D call TRBD1 (8 bases). Germline CDR1 is SGHDT and CDR2 is YYEEEE. The CDR3 sequence is 18 residues long. Trimming took off 4 bases at V and 4 bases at J, with 27 bases between the two ends. The CDR3 coding sequence is TGTGCCAGCAGCCACTCTGGTGGGGGGGACAGGCTACCATACGAGCAGTACTTC. This sequence encodes CASSHSGGGDRLPYEQYF.

The CDR3 here is CASSVELAGVNTGELFF. The CDR3 DNA sequence: TGTGCCAGCAGCGTAGAACTAGCGGGAGTAAACACCGGGGAGCTGTTTTTT. The chain joins TRBV9 to TRBJ2-2, with 11 bases lining up with TRBD2. There are 17 residues in the CDR3. CDR1 is SGDLS, CDR2 YYNGEE, per germline. V shed 0 bases, J shed 2 bases, and the junction held 3 bases outside the gene matches.

The count of this clone is one. The genes are TRBV2 and TRBJ2-3; D is unresolved. This CDR3 is built from 12 residues. CDR1 and CDR2 from the germline V gene are SNHLY and FYNNEI. With 1 base removed from V and 12 bases from J, the gap between germline ends came to 11 bases. In nucleotides, the CDR3 is TGTGCCAGCAGTGAAGACGTTAGTGCACAGTATTTT. It translates to CASSEDVSAQYF.

The chain recombines TRBV7-2 with TRBJ2-1, with 11 bases identical to TRBD1. The CDR3 is 16 amino acids. Germline trimming cut 5 bases from V and 5 bases from J; bases unmatched to any gene: 8. Germline V gene lookup returns CDR1 SGHTA and CDR2 FQGNSA. This CDR3 is CASSIPGQGGNNEQFF. The CDR3 coding sequence is TGTGCCAGCAGCATACCGGGACAGGGGGGGAACAATGAGCAGTTCTTC.

This chain links TRBV7-2 with TRBJ2-1; a possible D gene is TRBD1 (5 bases). Germline CDR1 and CDR2: SGHTA and FQGNSA. Trimming removed 2 bases at V and 4 bases at J, with 6 bases between. The CDR3 consists of 13 residues. The CDR3 DNA reads TGTGCCAGCAGCTTACAGGGATACAATGAGCAGTTCTTC. Protein sequence: CASSLQGYNEQFF.

The J gene is TRBJ2-5, the V gene TRBV18; D not certain. The J call may be mistaken, given a closer DNA end match to TRBJ2-7. Germline V gene sequence: CDR1 KGHSH, CDR2 LQKENI. The CDR3 is 12 amino acids. The CDR3 DNA is TGTGCCAGCTCACCACTCACCTACGAGCAGTACTTC. Translation gives CASSPLTYEQYF.

The genes are TRBV5-1 and TRBJ2-4; 7 bases are a match to TRBD2. The germline gives CDR1 SGHRS, CDR2 YFSETQ. V trimming: 4 bases; J trimming: 9 bases; junction bases outside the gene matches: 13. CDR3 length: 15 residues. In nucleotides, the CDR3 is TGCGCCAGCAGCCCAACCTCCGGCGGGAGCAGCATTCAGTACTTC. Its translation: CASSPTSGGSSIQYF.

The CDR3 region has the DNA TGTGCCAGCAGTCCGACCGGGACAGCACGCTACGAGCAGTACTTC. Translating gives CASSPTGTARYEQYF. V gene TRBV28 combines with J gene TRBJ2-7, with 7 bases fitting TRBD1. V dropped 5 bases and J dropped 3; count of bases not matched to a gene: 10. The germline V gene has CDR1 MDHEN and CDR2 SYDVKM. CDR3 length: 15 residues.

In its sample, this clone was seen a few times. The CDR3, as DNA: TGCGCCAGCAGTAGGACTAGCGGGAGAAAAAATGAGCAGTTCTTC. This translates into CASSRTSGRKNEQFF. The J gene is TRBJ2-1, the V gene TRBV4-3; 13 nucleotides align to TRBD2. Germline CDR1 LGHNA, CDR2 YSLEER. V dropped 6 bases and J dropped 7; count of bases not matched to a gene: 6. CDR3 size: 15 residues.

The V call is TRBV28, the J call TRBJ1-2; no clear D. Trimming stripped 9 bases from V and 0 bases from J, with 11 bases between. The germline V gene encodes CDR1 MDHEN and CDR2 SYDVKM. The CDR3 is 13 amino acids. The DNA of the CDR3 is TGTGCCAGTACCACGGTAGCTAACTATGGCTACACCTTC. Its protein is CASTTVANYGYTF.

DNA for the CDR3: TGTGCCAGCAGCTTTCGCCAAGCTAACTATGGCTACACCTTC. It is translated as CASSFRQANYGYTF. The rearrangement links TRBV5-6 to TRBJ1-2; D gene unclear. V was clipped by 2 bases and J by 0 bases, with 8 bases between them. CDR1 is SGHDT and CDR2 is YYEEEE in the germline V gene. This CDR3 has 14 amino acids.

The chain couples TRBV9 to TRBJ2-5; possibly TRBD2 for D (5 bases). Trimming left V 5 bases short and J 0 bases short, with 14 bases between. The germline V gene encodes CDR1 SGDLS and CDR2 YYNGEE. The CDR3 sequence is 15 residues long. The CDR3 DNA follows: TGTGCCAGCAGTCCTTTTTCGGGAAACCAAGAGACCCAGTACTTC. Encoded protein: CASSPFSGNQETQYF. The full variable domain, rest sourced from reference TRBV9 and TRBJ2-5, is DSGVTQTPKHLITATGQRVTLRCSPRSGDLSVYWYQQSLDQGLQFLIQYYNGEERAKGNILERFSAQQFPDLHSELNLSSLELGDSALYFCASSPFSGNQETQYFGPGTRLLVL.

This clone was counted a single time. As DNA, the CDR3 is TGTGCCAGCAGCTTAGTTGGGGGACCCACAGATACGCAGTATTTT. As protein: CASSLVGGPTDTQYF. V and J are TRBV11-2 and TRBJ2-3, with D perhaps given as TRBD1 or TRBD2 (5 bases each). CDR1 is SGHAT and CDR2 is FQNNGV in the germline V gene. CDR3 length: 15 residues. V was clipped by 1 base and J by 2 bases, with 10 bases between them. The full variable domain, with the rest looked up from reference TRBV11-2 and TRBJ2-3, is EAGVAQSPRYKIIEKRQSVAFWCNPISGHATLYWYQQILGQGPKLLIQFQNNGVVDDSQLPKDRFSAERLKGVDSTLKIQPAKLEDSAVYLCASSLVGGPTDTQYFGPGTRLTVL.

The CDR3 DNA reads as TGTGCCAGCAGCCAGGGACAGAACGAGCAGTACTTC. Residues: CASSQGQNEQYF. The chain carries TRBV5-6 and TRBJ2-7, with 7 bases matching TRBD1. Trimming took 4 bases from V and 5 from J; bases not matched to a gene: 3. This CDR3 spans 12 amino acids. The germline V gene has CDR1 SGHDT and CDR2 YYEEEE.

This clone was seen just once. The V and J genes are TRBV11-2 and TRBJ2-7; 10 bases are a match to TRBD1. The CDR3 runs 17 residues. V dropped 5 bases and J dropped 4; count of bases not matched to a gene: 14. From germline, CDR1 is SGHAT and CDR2 FQNNGV. The CDR3 DNA reads as TGTGCCAGCAGCGAGAGACCCGGGACAGGGGACTTATACGAGCAGTACTTC. Encoded protein: CASSERPGTGDLYEQYF. The whole variable domain, filled in from reference TRBV11-2 and TRBJ2-7, reads EAGVAQSPRYKIIEKRQSVAFWCNPISGHATLYWYQQILGQGPKLLIQFQNNGVVDDSQLPKDRFSAERLKGVDSTLKIQPAKLEDSAVYLCASSERPGTGDLYEQYFGPGTRLTVT.

In this sample, this clone turned up a few times. The chain employs TRBV27 and TRBJ1-2; D gene unclear. This CDR3 is 13 amino acids long. CDR1 is MNHEY, CDR2 SMNVEV, per germline (reference sequence). V lost 2 bases, J lost 6 bases, and 10 bases lay in between. The CDR3 DNA reads as TGTGCCAGCAGTTTAAGTGAGGGTCATGGCTACACCTTC. The encoded protein is CASSLSEGHGYTF.